This T cell receptor beta chain was profiled in a study of blood T cell repertoires in COVID-19. Study overall: COVID-19 samples from acute and convalescent phases originated in the United States, Italy and Spain.

The J segment lost 4 bases and the V segment lost 1 base, leaving 5 bases of the junction unmatched. The CDR3 extends over 17 amino acids. Germline loops: CDR1 SEHNR, CDR2 FQNEAQ (reference sequence). As originally analysed: Estimated nucleated cell counts came from reference gene primer amplification. Sequenced by immunoSEQ multiplex PCR; TCRdb stores in-frame clones only, minus some. The V and J calls and the clone size are those of that table, but D and trimming were determined from the DNA. Here the sample spans roughly 340,000 clones, under 95% being singletons. The source of this sequence is a woman aged 18-30 years who had recovered from COVID-19. The chain employs TRBV7-9 and TRBJ2-1; 12 nucleotides align to TRBD2. The sequenced material came from peripheral blood. The CDR3 is CASSLVRLAGGYNEQFF. The CDR3 bases are TGTGCCAGCAGCTTAGTTCGCCTAGCGGGAGGGTACAATGAGCAGTTCTTC.